This TCR beta chain is from a study of OX40 agonist ivuxolimab in advanced cancers. In the study overall: Ivuxolimab was an agonistic, fully human IgG2 monoclonal antibody directed against OX40 (CD134), a costimulatory receptor. The purpose of peripheral TCRbeta sequencing was to test whether ivuxolimab changed TCR sequence diversity and led to clonal T-cell expansion. Partial responses occurred in three dose-escalation patients, of whom one had hepatocellular carcinoma and two had cutaneous melanoma. Intravenous ivuxolimab was administered to patients every 2 weeks at six dose levels: 0.01, 0.1, 0.3, 1.5, 3 and 10 mg/kg. The paper covers the monotherapy dose-escalation part of the phase I ivuxolimab trial, which included N ≈ 50 patients. The dose-escalation cohort was about 86% male with a mean age of approximately 59 years, ranging from 23 to 79. Of the 52 patients in dose escalation, approximately 20 had hepatocellular carcinoma, roughly 15 had melanoma, 9 had renal cell carcinoma and 9 had head and neck cancer. Prior anti-PD-1, anti-PD-L1 or anti-CTLA-4 therapy was permitted, and checkpoint inhibitors had been received by around 39% of dose-escalation patients. Broader findings and caveats from the paper: On average, CD8+ T cells showed more expanded clones than CD4+ T cells after ivuxolimab. Partial responders in the 0.1-3.0 mg/kg groups had among the lowest normalized peripheral clonal expansion, especially among CD8+ T cells. At doses of 0.1 to 3.0 mg/kg, clonal expansion of both CD4+ and CD8+ T cells in blood was seen between baseline and week 6. Antigen specificity was not determined for the clonally expanded peripheral T cells. Low levels of normalized T-cell clonal expansion were also seen in some nonresponding patients.

The trial excluded patients who had a history of autoimmune disease or who were on systemic immunosuppression. Peripheral blood for TCR sequencing was drawn from every dose cohort at baseline, at cycle 4 day 1 and at cycle 7 day 1. Samples came from an open-label, multicenter, first-in-human phase I dose-escalation trial of ivuxolimab. The trial enrolled adults with locally advanced or metastatic head and neck squamous cell, hepatocellular, melanoma or renal cell carcinoma. Before TCR sequencing, CD4+ and CD8+ T cells were separately sorted from peripheral blood. The V end gives up 1 base and the J end 5 bases, leaving 6 bases in the junction not matched to a gene. Inclusive of the bounding cysteine and phenylalanine, the CDR3 is 15 residues long. CDR3 DNA is the only sequence kept; it has 45 bases, read in frame from the first base. CDR1 and CDR2 (SGDLS, YYNGEE) derive from the germline V gene. A single count supports this clone. Its antigen is unknown. Base quality data are lacking; no much larger clone is found one base away.

Genomic DNA was extracted from sorted cells for sequencing of the TCRbeta CDR3 region. TCRbeta CDR3 regions were sequenced using the immunoSEQ Assay. Entries here come from immuneACCESS through TCRdb and include only in-frame sequences with V and J called. Some clones fail to appear in such tables; in the studies checked, an unresolved V gene covers under half of the shortfall, and the cause of the remainder is unknown. The sample has about 67,000 clones on record, over 75% of them singletons. Together, the top ten hold roughly 0.7% of the sample. The clonotype comes from an adult with an advanced solid tumor such as melanoma, head and neck, liver or kidney cancer. The sequence is built from TRBV9 and TRBJ2-3; 8 junctional bases match TRBD2. Sequencing used CD4+ or CD8+ T cells sorted from blood, obtained in a trial of the OX40 agonist ivuxolimab. The CDR3 in this case is CASSVTQRGIDTQYF. In nucleotide form, the sequence is TGTGCCAGCAGCGTAACCCAGCGGGGGATAGATACGCAGTATTTT. Here the CDR3 is joined to the reference TRBV9 and TRBJ2-3 genes, and the full variable domain is: DSGVTQTPKHLITATGQRVTLRCSPRSGDLSVYWYQQSLDQGLQFLIQYYNGEERAKGNILERFSAQQFPDLHSELNLSSLELGDSALYFCASSVTQRGIDTQYFGPGTRLTVL.